This entry lists 8 T cell receptor beta chains sequenced from one sample in a study of T-cell reconstitution after alpha-beta-depleted transplantation in children. Molecular barcoding with unique molecular identifiers was used for the TCRbeta library. TCRdb re-called the PCR reads through MiXCR, storing one row per CDR3 protein. The sample comprises fewer than 250,000 distinct CDR3 sequences, roughly 15% of which are singletons, and 40% to 50% rests with the top ten. This specimen was PBMCs, mostly from graft donor cells, taken 360 days after TCRalphabeta/CD19-depleted stem cell transplant. The source is a male patient aged 2-10 years who had a stem cell transplant for acute lymphoblastic leukemia, so the T cells may come from the graft donor.

The chain is built from TRBV6-5 and TRBJ1-5; 7 bases are a match to TRBD1. The CDR3 runs 16 residues. V lost 5 bases to trimming and J lost 2 bases; unmatched junction nucleotides: 9. From germline, CDR1 is MNHEY and CDR2 SVGAGI. The CDR3 DNA sequence: TGTGCCAGCAGTACCCGACAGGGTATGGGCAATCAGCCCCAGCATTTT. Protein product: CASSTRQGMGNQPQHF.

This clonotype has only a few counts. This chain joins TRBV20-1 and TRBJ2-1, with unresolved D. This CDR3 is 13 amino acids long. Per the germline V gene, CDR1 is DFQATT and CDR2 is SNEGSKA (reference sequence). The V end was cut by 4 bases, the J end by 0 bases, with 7 bases between. The CDR3 nucleotides are TGCAGTGCTATGTTGGGCTCCTACAATGAGCAGTTCTTC. It is translated as CSAMLGSYNEQFF.

J is TRBJ2-7 and V is TRBV7-2; TRBD2 might be the D (6 bases). V lost 6 bases, J lost 3 bases, and 18 bases lay in between. Germline CDR1 reads SGHTA; CDR2 reads FQGNSA. This CDR3 has 15 residues. CDR3 coding DNA: TGTGCCAGCAGGGCCCCCAGAGCGGGCAACTACGAGCAGTACTTC. Translating it yields CASRAPRAGNYEQYF.

This chain uses TRBV4-2 with TRBJ2-7; the match to TRBD1 covers 7 bases. V lost 0 bases, J lost 5 bases, and 7 bases stayed unmatched. The length of the CDR3 is 15 residues. Germline V gene lookup returns CDR1 LGHNA and CDR2 YNFKEQ. CDR3 coding DNA: TGTGCCAGCAGCCAAGAGAGAACAGGGGTCCACGAGCAGTACTTC. Translated, it gives CASSQERTGVHEQYF.

This clonotype was seen repeatedly, ten times or more. The J gene is TRBJ2-1, the V gene TRBV7-2, with 12 bases lining up with TRBD2. The CDR3 length is 15 residues. V shed 5 bases, J shed 6 bases, and the junction held 5 bases outside the gene matches. Germline CDR1 reads SGHTA; CDR2 reads FQGNSA. The CDR3 DNA sequence: TGTGCCAGCAGCCCCCCGGGACTAGCGGGCAATGAGCAGTTCTTC. It codes for CASSPPGLAGNEQFF.

The rearrangement uses TRBV6-5 and TRBJ2-1; 10 bases match TRBD2. This CDR3 has 16 residues. Unmatched junction bases numbered 8, after V lost 4 bases and J lost 5 bases. CDR1 is MNHEY, CDR2 SVGAGI, per germline. In DNA, the CDR3 is TGTGCCAGCAGTTCCCTTAGCGGGGGGCCGAACAATGAGCAGTTCTTC. It yields the protein CASSSLSGGPNNEQFF.

The table lists this clonotype with a few counts. CDR3: CASSLEGLAKNIQYF. CDR3 in DNA: TGTGCCAGCAGCTTAGAGGGGCTAGCCAAAAACATTCAGTACTTC. V is TRBV7-2 and J is TRBJ2-4, with a possible D match to TRBD1 (5 bases). Germline V gene sequence: CDR1 SGHTA, CDR2 FQGNSA. The V end lost 1 base, the J end lost 0 bases, and 7 bases lay between the germline ends. The CDR3 contains 15 residues.

The chain uses TRBV12-3 or TRBV12-4 and TRBJ1-4; D possibly corresponds to TRBD1 (6 bases). CDR3 size: 12 residues. V was clipped by 7 bases and J by 5 bases, with 8 bases between them. This CDR3 is CASTGANEKLFF. The CDR3 DNA is TGTGCCAGCACAGGGGCCAATGAAAAACTGTTTTTT.